The 12 T cell receptor beta chains in this list originate from one sample, sequenced in a study of T-cell memory formation after mild COVID-19. TCRdb re-called the 5' RACE reads with MiXCR, one entry per CDR3 protein. This table has around 90,000 distinct CDR3 sequences, around 13% appearing once. Sequencing was done on a sample of PBMCs or a T cell subset sorted from them (not recorded which). The receptors stem from an adult woman who had mild COVID-19 (a few samples of this study predate the infection). Cell type and time point are not known.

The CDR3 nucleotides read TGTGCCAGTAGTATTCCCGGACAGGGGTTCTACGAGCAGTACTTC. Protein product: CASSIPGQGFYEQYF. The chain links TRBV19 to TRBJ2-7; 9 nucleotides line up with TRBD1. Looked up from germline, CDR1 is LNHDA and CDR2 is SQIVND (reference sequence). The V gene end was trimmed by 3 bases and the J gene end by 3 bases; junction bases not matched to a gene: 6. This CDR3 spans 15 amino acids.

Here the CDR3 reads CASWGQDTYGYTF. The CDR3 DNA is TGCGCCAGCTGGGGACAGGATACCTATGGCTACACCTTC. The rearrangement joins TRBV5-1 to TRBJ1-2, with TRBD1 identical over 8 bases. The CDR3 contains 13 residues. Germline V gives CDR1 SGHRS, CDR2 YFSETQ. The J segment lost 4 bases and the V segment lost 7 bases, leaving 6 bases of the junction unmatched.

This clonotype was counted ten times or more. The rearrangement joins TRBV27 to TRBJ2-2; 9 bases are a match to TRBD2. The CDR3 spans 15 residues. CDR1 is MNHEY and CDR2 is SMNVEV in the germline V gene (reference sequence). Losses at the gene ends were 5 bases for V and 6 bases for J; bases not matched to a gene: 7. Here the CDR3 reads CASSPGLARPGELFF. CDR3 nucleotides: TGTGCCAGCAGTCCGGGACTAGCTCGGCCCGGGGAGCTGTTTTTT.

The chain couples TRBV20-1 to TRBJ2-2; possibly TRBD2 for D (5 bases). Germline V gives CDR1 DFQATT, CDR2 SNEGSKA (reference sequence). CDR3 size: 13 residues. Trimming pared 6 bases from V and 6 bases from J, leaving 14 bases between. The CDR3 sequence is CSALSGKSGELFF. CDR3 DNA sequence: TGCAGTGCCCTTTCCGGGAAATCCGGGGAGCTGTTTTTT.

The chain carries TRBV7-9 and TRBJ2-7, with D hard to call. This CDR3 contains 14 residues. Trimming took 6 bases from V and 2 from J, leaving 14 bases between them. From germline, CDR1 is SEHNR and CDR2 FQNEAQ (reference sequence). In nucleotides, the CDR3 is TGTGCCAGCAGTCGTCCGGGCCCAACCTACGAGCAGTACTTC. This encodes CASSRPGPTYEQYF. The variable domain in full, with the rest retrieved from reference TRBV7-9 and TRBJ2-7, is DTGVSQNPRHKITKRGQNVTFRCDPISEHNRLYWYRQTLGQGPEFLTYFQNEAQLEKSRLLSDRFSAERPKGSFSTLEIQRTEQGDSAMYLCASSRPGPTYEQYFGPGTRLTVT.

This clonotype was detected ten times or more. The chain couples TRBV5-1 to TRBJ2-7; D is ambiguous. Trimming removed 2 bases from V and 3 bases from J, with 12 bases in between. Germline V lookup: CDR1 SGHRS, CDR2 YFSETQ. The CDR3 loop spans 14 amino acids. The CDR3 protein is CASSFALGNYEQYF. The CDR3 DNA reads as TGCGCCAGCAGCTTCGCGCTAGGGAACTACGAGCAGTACTTC.

The chain employs TRBV27 and TRBJ1-5, with 11 bases fitting TRBD1. Germline V gene data show CDR1 as MNHEY and CDR2 as SMNVEV (reference sequence). V was clipped by 5 bases and J by 6 bases; unmatched bases: 9. CDR3 length: 16 amino acids. The CDR3 protein is CASSTWTGGISQPQHF. The CDR3 DNA reads as TGTGCCAGCAGTACATGGACAGGGGGCATCAGTCAGCCCCAGCATTTT.

The chain combines TRBV11-2 with TRBJ2-5; TRBD1 might be the D (6 bases). From germline, CDR1 is SGHAT and CDR2 FQNNGV. The CDR3 totals 17 residues. Trimming removed 0 bases from V and 5 bases from J, with 19 bases in between. CDR3 residues: CASSLDMGHLRRETQYF. In nucleotides, the CDR3 is TGTGCCAGCAGCTTAGATATGGGACACCTCAGGCGGGAGACCCAGTACTTC.

This clonotype was seen only a few times. The rearrangement links TRBV29-1 to TRBJ1-2; D remains ambiguous. V lost 1 base and J 3 bases, leaving 6 bases between the germline ends. The CDR3 loop spans 12 amino acids. Germline lookup yields CDR1 SQVTM and CDR2 ANQGSEA. The CDR3 is CSVEGADYGYTF. As DNA, the CDR3 is TGCAGCGTTGAAGGGGCCGACTATGGCTACACCTTC.

The chain carries TRBV7-9 and TRBJ2-1; weak D call: TRBD1 (6 bases). Germline V CDR1 and CDR2: SEHNR, FQNEAQ (reference sequence). CDR3 size: 15 residues. Trimming removed 5 bases from V and 6 bases from J, with 17 bases in between. The CDR3 loop reads CASSQLSGGLNEQFF. Here the CDR3 DNA reads TGTGCCAGCAGCCAGCTGTCTGGGGGCCTCAATGAGCAGTTCTTC.

This rearrangement joins TRBV6-5 to TRBJ2-2, with D possibly being TRBD1 (5 bases). CDR1 is MNHEY and CDR2 is SVGAGI in the germline V gene. Trimming pared 1 base from V and 5 bases from J, leaving 8 bases between. The CDR3 contains 14 residues. The CDR3 spells CASSYFQGTGELFF. In DNA, the CDR3 is TGTGCCAGCAGTTACTTTCAGGGAACCGGGGAGCTGTTTTTT.

This clonotype was counted a few times. The V gene is TRBV20-1, the J gene TRBJ2-7; 8 bases fit TRBD1. This CDR3 is 15 amino acids long. Germline CDR1 and CDR2: DFQATT and SNEGSKA (reference sequence). The V gene end was trimmed by 4 bases and the J gene end by 2 bases; junction bases not matched to a gene: 10. CDR3 DNA sequence: TGCAGTGCTATAAACAGACAGGGGACAACCTACGAGCAGTACTTC. This codes for CSAINRQGTTYEQYF.